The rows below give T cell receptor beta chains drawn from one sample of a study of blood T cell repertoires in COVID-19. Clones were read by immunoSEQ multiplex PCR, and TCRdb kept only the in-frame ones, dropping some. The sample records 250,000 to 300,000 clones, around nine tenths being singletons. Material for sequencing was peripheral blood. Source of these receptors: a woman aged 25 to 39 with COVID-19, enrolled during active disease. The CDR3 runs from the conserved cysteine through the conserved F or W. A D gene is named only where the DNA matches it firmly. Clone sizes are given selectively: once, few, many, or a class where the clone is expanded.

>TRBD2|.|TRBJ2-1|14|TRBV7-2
CASSPILAAPEQFF
TGTGCCAGCAGCCCCATACTAGCGGCCCCGGAGCAGTTCTTC
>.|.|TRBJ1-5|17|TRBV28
CASSPGPGQLSNQPQHF
TGTGCCAGCAGCCCTGGCCCGGGACAACTTAGCAATCAGCCCCAGCATTTT
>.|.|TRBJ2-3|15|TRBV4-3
CASSQDGRAADTQYF
TGCGCCAGCAGCCAAGACGGGCGGGCCGCAGATACGCAGTATTTT
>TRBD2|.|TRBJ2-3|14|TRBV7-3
CASSSGGGGDTQYF
TGTGCCAGCAGCTCGGGCGGGGGTGGAGATACGCAGTATTTT
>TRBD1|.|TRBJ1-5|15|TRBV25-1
CASSGETGANQPQHF
TGTGCCAGCAGTGGAGAGACAGGGGCCAATCAGCCCCAGCATTTT
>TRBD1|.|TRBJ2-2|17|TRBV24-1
CATSDHPGTENTGELFF
TGTGCCACCAGTGATCACCCCGGGACAGAGAACACCGGGGAGCTGTTTTTT
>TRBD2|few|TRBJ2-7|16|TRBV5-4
CASSRGASGSSYEQYF
TGTGCCAGCAGCCGGGGGGCTAGCGGGAGCTCCTACGAGCAGTACTTC
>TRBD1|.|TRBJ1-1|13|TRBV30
CARTPGGSTEAFF
TGTGCCCGCACACCAGGGGGGAGCACTGAAGCTTTCTTT
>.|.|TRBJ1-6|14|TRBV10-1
CASSDSGVSSPLHF
TGCGCCAGCAGTGATTCGGGGGTATCGTCACCCCTCCACTTT
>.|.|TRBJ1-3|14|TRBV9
CASSVGGLGNTIYF
TGTGCCAGCAGCGTAGGGGGACTCGGAAACACCATATATTTT
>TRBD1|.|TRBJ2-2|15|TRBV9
CASSPDRGLVGELFF
TGTGCCAGCAGTCCCGACAGGGGGCTAGTCGGGGAGCTGTTTTTT
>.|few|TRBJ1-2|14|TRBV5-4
CASSLQVSNYGYTF
TGTGCCAGCAGCTTGCAGGTATCTAACTATGGCTACACCTTC
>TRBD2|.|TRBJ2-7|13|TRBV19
CASSFGRAYEQYF
TGTGCCAGTAGTTTCGGGAGGGCGTACGAGCAGTACTTC
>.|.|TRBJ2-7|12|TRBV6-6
CASSVTAYEQYF
TGTGCCAGCAGTGTGACAGCCTACGAGCAGTACTTC
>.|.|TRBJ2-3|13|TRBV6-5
CASSLDFTDTQYF
TGTGCCAGCAGCCTGGACTTCACGGATACGCAGTATTTT
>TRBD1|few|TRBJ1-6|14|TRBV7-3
CASSWGQVDSPLHF
TGTGCCAGCAGCTGGGGACAGGTCGACTCACCCCTCCACTTT
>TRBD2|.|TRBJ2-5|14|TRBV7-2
CASSPGTSGETQYF
TGTGCCAGCAGCCCCGGGACTAGCGGTGAGACCCAGTACTTC
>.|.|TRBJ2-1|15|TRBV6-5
CASSPRIMTVVEQFF
TGTGCCAGCAGTCCCCGGATTATGACAGTGGTTGAGCAGTTCTTC
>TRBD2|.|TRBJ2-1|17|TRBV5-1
CASSWGLAGWGHNEQFF
TGCGCCAGCAGCTGGGGACTAGCGGGGTGGGGGCACAATGAGCAGTTCTTC
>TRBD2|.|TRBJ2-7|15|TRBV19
CASRHSGRVGYEQYF
TGTGCCAGTAGACATAGCGGGAGGGTCGGCTACGAGCAGTACTTC
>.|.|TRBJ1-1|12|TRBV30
CAWSPRGAQAFF
TGTGCCTGGAGTCCACGGGGGGCGCAAGCTTTCTTT
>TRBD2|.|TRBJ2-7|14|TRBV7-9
CASSLSGGIYEQYF
TGTGCCAGCAGCTTATCGGGGGGGATCTACGAGCAGTACTTC
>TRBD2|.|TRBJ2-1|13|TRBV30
CAWTGGPYNEQFF
TGTGCCTGGACGGGGGGTCCCTACAATGAGCAGTTCTTC
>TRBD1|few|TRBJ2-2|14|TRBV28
CASSLYRGTGELFF
TGTGCCAGCAGTTTATACAGGGGCACCGGGGAGCTGTTTTTT
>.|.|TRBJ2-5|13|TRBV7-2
CASSLDRVETQYF
TGTGCCAGCAGCTTAGACAGGGTTGAGACCCAGTACTTC
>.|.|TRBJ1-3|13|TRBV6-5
CASSYGRVGTIYF
TGTGCCAGCAGTTATGGTCGGGTCGGGACCATATATTTT
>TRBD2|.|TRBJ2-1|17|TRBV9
CASSVERGASGPDEQFF
TGTGCCAGCAGCGTAGAGCGGGGGGCTAGCGGACCGGATGAGCAGTTCTTC
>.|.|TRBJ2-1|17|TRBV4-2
CASSQPSTSPRGNEQFF
TGTGCCAGCAGCCAACCTTCTACTAGCCCCAGGGGGAATGAGCAGTTCTTC
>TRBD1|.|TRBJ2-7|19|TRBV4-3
CASSQDWGRGTGGAYEQYF
TGCGCCAGCAGCCAAGATTGGGGTAGAGGGACAGGGGGCGCTTACGAGCAGTACTTC
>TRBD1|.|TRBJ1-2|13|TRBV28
CAIQLQGAGGYTF
TGTGCCATTCAGCTCCAGGGGGCAGGCGGCTACACCTTC
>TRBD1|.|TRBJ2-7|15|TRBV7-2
CASSLEGQGSYEQYF
TGTGCCAGCAGCTTAGAGGGACAGGGCTCCTACGAGCAGTACTTC
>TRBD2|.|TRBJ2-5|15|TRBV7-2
CASSSGTSGRETQYF
TGTGCCAGCAGCTCCGGGACTAGCGGGAGAGAGACCCAGTACTTC
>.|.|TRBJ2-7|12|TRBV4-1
CASSQDTREQYF
TGCGCCAGCAGCCAAGATACCCGGGAGCAGTACTTC
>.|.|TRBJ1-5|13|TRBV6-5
CASSFMASGPQHF
TGTGCCAGCAGTTTTATGGCTAGCGGGCCCCAGCATTTT
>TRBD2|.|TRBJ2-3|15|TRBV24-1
CATSDRLASTDTQYF
TGTGCCACCAGTGATAGACTAGCTAGCACAGATACGCAGTATTTT
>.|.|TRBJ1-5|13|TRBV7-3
CASSLNSGQPQHF
TGTGCCAGCAGCTTAAATAGTGGTCAGCCCCAGCATTTT
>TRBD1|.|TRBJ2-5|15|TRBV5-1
CASSLGDSRQETQYF
TGCGCCAGCAGCTTGGGGGACAGTCGACAAGAGACCCAGTACTTC
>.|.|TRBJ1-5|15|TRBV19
CASTVDGGAGQPQHF
TGTGCCAGTACCGTCGATGGGGGCGCGGGTCAGCCCCAGCATTTT
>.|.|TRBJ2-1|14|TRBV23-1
CASSRSQGYNEQFF
TGCGCCAGCAGTCGTTCACAGGGTTACAATGAGCAGTTCTTC
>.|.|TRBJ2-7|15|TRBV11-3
CASSLGSRDTYEQYF
TGTGCCAGCAGCTTAGGGTCCAGGGACACCTACGAGCAGTACTTC
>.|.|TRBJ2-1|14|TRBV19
CASSIVGLYNEQFF
TGTGCCAGTAGTATAGTGGGGCTCTACAATGAGCAGTTCTTC
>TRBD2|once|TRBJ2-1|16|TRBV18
CASSPTWSGSGDEQFF
TGTGCCAGCTCACCCACTTGGAGCGGGAGTGGGGATGAGCAGTTCTTC
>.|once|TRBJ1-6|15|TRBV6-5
CASSYSLFRNSPLHF
TGTGCCAGCAGTTACTCGCTCTTCCGGAATTCACCCCTCCACTTT
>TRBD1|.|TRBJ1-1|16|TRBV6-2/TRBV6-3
CASSWDRGSWNTEAFF
TGTGCCAGCAGTTGGGACAGGGGCTCGTGGAACACTGAAGCTTTCTTT
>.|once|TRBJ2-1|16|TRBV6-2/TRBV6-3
CASSPLGGTGRVEQFF
TGTGCCAGCAGCCCTTTAGGGGGAACAGGGAGGGTTGAGCAGTTCTTC
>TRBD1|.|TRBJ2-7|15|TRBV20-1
CSASVGQGGSYEQYF
TGCAGTGCTAGTGTGGGACAGGGGGGCTCCTACGAGCAGTACTTC
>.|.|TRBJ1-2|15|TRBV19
CASTQGADGKRGYTF
TGTGCCAGTACTCAAGGGGCTGACGGAAAACGAGGCTACACCTTC
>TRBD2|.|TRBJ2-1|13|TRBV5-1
CASAGLLLVEQFF
TGCGCCAGCGCGGGACTACTTCTCGTTGAGCAGTTCTTC
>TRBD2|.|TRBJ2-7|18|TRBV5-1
CASRMTPQLATDPYEQYF
TGCGCCAGCAGGATGACACCCCAACTAGCGACCGACCCCTACGAGCAGTACTTC
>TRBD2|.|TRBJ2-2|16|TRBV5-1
CASSLPSGSNTGELFF
TGCGCCAGCAGTCTCCCTAGCGGGAGTAACACCGGGGAGCTGTTTTTT
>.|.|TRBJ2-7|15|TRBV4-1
CASSQVQGSSYEQYF
TGCGCCAGCAGCCAAGTCCAGGGGAGCTCCTACGAGCAGTACTTC
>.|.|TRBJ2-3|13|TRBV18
CASSATSTDTQYF
TGTGCCAGCTCCGCCACTAGCACAGATACGCAGTATTTT
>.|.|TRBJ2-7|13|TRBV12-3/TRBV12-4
CASSLRQAGEQYF
TGTGCCAGCAGTTTAAGACAGGCAGGCGAGCAGTACTTC